What follows are 16 T cell receptor beta chains derived from one specimen sequenced in a study of blood T cell repertoires in COVID-19. Produced via immunoSEQ multiplex PCR; TCRdb's table is partial and in-frame only. The sample holds about 140,000 clones, 84% seen once. The source material was peripheral blood. The source of these receptors is a human donor in a cohort sampled during active COVID-19.

The CDR3 nucleotides are TGTGCCAGCAGCAGAATACAGGGTGAAACAGATACGCAGTATTTT. Its protein product is CASSRIQGETDTQYF. This chain joins TRBV5-6 and TRBJ2-3; D perhaps matches TRBD1 (6 bases). Trimming removed 4 bases at V and 3 bases at J, with 15 bases between. CDR3 length equals 15 residues. Germline CDR1 SGHDT, CDR2 YYEEEE.

The CDR3 coding sequence is TGTGCCAGTAGTGCCCAATTGGGAGATTACAATGAGCAGTTCTTC. Translation: CASSAQLGDYNEQFF. V usage is TRBV19 and J usage is TRBJ2-1, with a possible D match to TRBD2 (5 bases). This CDR3 is built from 15 residues. With 5 bases removed from V and 4 bases from J, the gap between germline ends came to 15 bases. The germline CDR1 and CDR2 sequences are LNHDA and SQIVND (reference sequence).

This clone is labeled as medium-sized. The rearrangement uses TRBV20-1 and TRBJ2-5; 11 bases are a match to TRBD2. V trimming: 3 bases; J trimming: 0 bases; junction bases outside the gene matches: 12. The CDR3 is made up of 18 amino acids. Germline V gene sequence: CDR1 DFQATT, CDR2 SNEGSKA (reference sequence). The CDR3 nucleotides are TGCAGTGCTAGTTCACTAGCGGGAGTTTTGAGAAACCAAGAGACCCAGTACTTC. Translating it yields CSASSLAGVLRNQETQYF.

The gene calls are TRBV6-2 or TRBV6-3 and TRBJ1-1, with 7 bases that match TRBD1. The CDR3 totals 14 residues. Trimming removed 4 bases from V and 7 bases from J; junction bases left unmatched: 9. Germline CDR1 and CDR2: MNHEY and SVGEGT. CDR3 DNA: TGTGCCAGCAGTTCAGCCGGACAGGTGCGTGAAGCTTTCTTT. It translates to CASSSAGQVREAFF.

DNA for the CDR3: TGTGCCAGCAGCCCTATGACCGGGACAGGGCAAATTTATAGCAATCAGCCCCAGCATTTT. Residues: CASSPMTGTGQIYSNQPQHF. The chain employs TRBV5-8 and TRBJ1-5, with 9 bases matching TRBD1. Germline V gene data show CDR1 as SGHTS and CDR2 as YDEGEE. This CDR3 comprises 20 residues. V gave up 4 bases and J gave up 0 bases; unmatched junction bases: 17.

V usage is TRBV28 and J usage is TRBJ1-5; D uncertain. V gave up 3 bases and J gave up 2 bases, with 14 bases separating them. The CDR3 consists of 16 residues. Germline assignment: CDR1 MDHEN and CDR2 SYDVKM. CDR3 in DNA: TGTGCCAGCAGTTTCTTGCCCCCACTAGGCAATCAGCCCCAGCATTTT. Translation gives CASSFLPPLGNQPQHF.

The rearrangement joins TRBV19 to TRBJ2-2, with D perhaps TRBD2 (7 bases). The CDR3 contains 15 residues. The V gene's germline CDR1 is LNHDA and CDR2 SQIVND (reference sequence). V was clipped by 7 bases and J by 3 bases, with 15 bases between them. The CDR3 is CASKRGGKDTGELFF. The CDR3 DNA is TGTGCCAGTAAAAGGGGGGGTAAGGACACCGGGGAGCTGTTTTTT.

This chain links TRBV5-1 with TRBJ2-2; D is uncertain. Germline assignment: CDR1 SGHRS and CDR2 YFSETQ. Trimming left V 0 bases short and J 5 bases short, with 8 bases between. CDR3 length: 14 residues. CDR3 in DNA: TGCGCCAGCAGCTTGGCCAGATTTACCGGGGAGCTGTTTTTT. Translated: CASSLARFTGELFF. The full variable domain, completed using reference TRBV5-1 and TRBJ2-2, is KAGVTQTPRYLIKTRGQQVTLSCSPISGHRSVSWYQQTPGQGLQFLFEYFSETQRNKGNFPGRFSGRQFSNSRSEMNVSTLELGDSALYLCASSLARFTGELFFGEGSRLTVL.

DNA of the CDR3: TGTGCCAGCAGTTTATTATCCGGAGTGGGGACAGTCTATGGCTACACCTTC. Amino acids: CASSLLSGVGTVYGYTF. The chain carries TRBV28 and TRBJ1-2, with 7 bases identical to TRBD1. V shed 1 base, J shed 4 bases, and the junction held 12 bases outside the gene matches. Looked up from germline, CDR1 is MDHEN and CDR2 is SYDVKM. The CDR3 covers 17 residues.

This clone was counted only a few times. The rearrangement links TRBV19 to TRBJ2-2; D is perhaps TRBD2 (5 bases). CDR3 length: 15 residues. With 5 bases removed from V and 0 bases from J, the gap between germline ends came to 10 bases. Germline CDR1 and CDR2: LNHDA and SQIVND (reference sequence). CDR3 protein: CASSVTRSNTGELFF. CDR3 bases: TGTGCCAGTAGTGTCACTAGGTCGAACACCGGGGAGCTGTTTTTT.

The rearrangement joins TRBV19 to TRBJ1-5; no reliable D call. The germline V and J ends were trimmed by 8 bases and 1 base, with 21 bases remaining between them. In germline, CDR1 is LNHDA, CDR2 SQIVND (reference sequence). The CDR3 is 17 residues long. The CDR3 DNA follows: TGTGCCAGTGCCGCCTCAGGTTCCCCGTGGAGCAATCAGCCCCAGCATTTT. Its protein is CASAASGSPWSNQPQHF.

The rearrangement links TRBV5-4 to TRBJ2-7, with 9 positions matching TRBD1. Unmatched junction bases numbered 8, after V lost 4 bases and J lost 6 bases. CDR1 SGHNT and CDR2 YYREEE come from the germline V gene (reference sequence). CDR3 length: 14 amino acids. The CDR3 spells CASSPGTGSREQYV. The CDR3 nucleotides read TGTGCCAGCAGCCCCGGGACAGGGTCTCGCGAGCAGTACGTC.

This sequence joins TRBV28 and TRBJ2-3, with 9 bases identical to TRBD2. The V gene's germline CDR1 is MDHEN and CDR2 SYDVKM. CDR3 length: 19 residues. V was clipped by 3 bases and J by 0 bases; unmatched bases: 13. In nucleotides, the CDR3 is TGTGCCAGCAGTTTCCGCCCCCGTATAGCGGGGGATAGCACAGATACGCAGTATTTT. This translates into CASSFRPRIAGDSTDTQYF.

J is TRBJ1-6 and V is TRBV28; 11 nucleotides match TRBD1. The junction had 9 bases not matched to a gene; V was cut back by 4 bases and J by 10 bases. Germline V gene sequence: CDR1 MDHEN, CDR2 SYDVKM. CDR3 size: 16 residues. For the CDR3, the DNA is TGTGCCAGCAGTTCCTATCCGGGACAGGGGGGATCACCCCTCCACTTT. It specifies CASSSYPGQGGSPLHF.

About this clone itself: The CDR3 does not end in the conserved phenylalanine or tryptophan, so this is likely a read error. The DNA is omitted, as the CDR3 cannot be located on it reliably, and the CDR3 follows TCRdb's listing. J is TRBJ1-3 and V is TRBV7-9; TRBD1, the table's D call, lacks a check against the DNA. Germline CDR1 reads SEHNR; CDR2 reads FQNEAQ (reference sequence). From its first to its last residue, the CDR3 has 8 amino acids. The CDR3 here is CASSRKTT.

The J gene is TRBJ2-3, the V gene TRBV7-2, with TRBD2 identical over 13 bases. The CDR3 totals 15 residues. Germline V lookup: CDR1 SGHTA, CDR2 FQGNSA. V trimming: 8 bases; J trimming: 5 bases; junction bases outside the gene matches: 7. In nucleotides, the CDR3 is TGTGCCAGCTCCAGACTAGCGGGGGGTATAGATACGCAGTATTTT. Its translation is CASSRLAGGIDTQYF. Full variable domain (outside the CDR3, taken from reference TRBV7-2 and TRBJ2-3): GAGVSQSPSNKVTEKGKDVELRCDPISGHTALYWYRQSLGQGLEFLIYFQGNSAPDKSGLPSDRFSAERTGGSVSTLTIQRTQQEDSAVYLCASSRLAGGIDTQYFGPGTRLTVL.